This T cell receptor (beta chain) was recorded in a study of T-cell memory formation after mild COVID-19 (dated by TCRdb to about 2021). With regard to the full study: Most TCR sequence clusters were specific to one of the two donors. Longitudinal TCRalpha and TCRbeta repertoire sequencing tracked T-cell clones expanding and contracting after mild COVID-19 in a couple of donors. Two young, previously healthy adult volunteers made up the cohort, one male and one female.

Trimming removed 2 bases from V and 0 bases from J; the gene matches leave 2 bases unexplained. CDR3 length: 17 amino acids, cysteine to phenylalanine. Left in the record is the CDR3 DNA by itself, 51 bases read in frame from the first base. Based on the germline V gene, the CDR1 and CDR2 sequences are SGHTA and FQGNSA. In the case of this clonotype: Its antigen target is currently unknown. Per-base qualities were not stored, and no clone one base away is much larger.

What the research found in general, with its limitations: The study covered only a couple of mild cases, and larger cohorts including severe cases with pre-infection samples were considered necessary. Whether the second-wave clones peaking on day 37 were SARS-CoV-2 specific was not confirmed. Contracting CD4+ clones appeared mostly in the CM and EM memory subsets, whereas CD8+ clones were enriched in EMRA. From day 15 to 85, contracting clones showed balanced CD4/CD8 phenotypes, whereas a second wave of clones that expanded from day 15 to 37 leaned towards CD4+. Some responding clones were found in pre-infection memory, which suggests that pre-existing cross-reactive memory T cells took part in the SARS-CoV-2 response.

Sequencer: Illumina NovaSeq 6000. Using 5'RACE with constant-segment primers, TCRalpha and TCRbeta cDNA libraries were constructed, with sample barcodes and unique molecular identifiers added in the process. RNA was extracted from every sample with Trizol reagent. Libraries were amplified in two PCR steps, with a second sample barcode and Illumina TruSeq adapters added in the second step. Libraries were sequenced on an Illumina NovaSeq with 2 x 150 bp paired-end reads. The source study handled its data this way. With migec v1.2.7, reads were demultiplexed and then collapsed into UMI-guided consensus sequences. Using mixcr v2.1.11, the UMI consensuses were aligned to TRA and TRB V and J templates and assembled into clonotypes. Clonotypes were classified as expanded or contracted when called significant by both edgeR and NoisET, with noise models trained on biological replicates. For edgeR calls, a false discovery rate-adjusted p below 0.01 and a log2 fold-change threshold of 1 were applied. As an exploratory analysis of dynamics, max-normalized trajectories of the 1000 most abundant clonotypes were examined with PCA combined with hierarchical clustering. Separately sequenced CD4+ and CD8+ repertoires were used to assign the CD4 or CD8 phenotype of responding clones. In TCRdb, the public reads were trimmed at Q25 with fastp and aligned with MiXCR, with productive beta chains retained. For every CDR3 protein sequence, its rows merge into one entry that carries the most common genes and DNA. Clone size and V and J calls follow TCRdb, not the original study. The sample table records roughly 610,000 distinct CDR3 sequences; 15% to 20% of these occur just once. The ten top clones hold 8.1% of the sample.

Ficoll-Paque density gradient centrifugation was used to isolate PBMCs. The clonotype comes from an adult woman who had mild COVID-19 (a few samples of this study predate the infection). The sample titles of this study are shuffled in the database, so cell type and time point are left out; the donor was told from shared clones. This receptor chain uses TRBV7-2 and TRBJ2-1; the central 12 bases match TRBD2. The specimen was PBMCs or a T cell subset sorted from them (not recorded which). The base sequence is TGTGCCAGCAGCTTAAGACTAGCGGGGGTCTCCTACAATGAGCAGTTCTTC. This is translated as CASSLRLAGVSYNEQFF.